One sample yielded the 25 T cell receptor beta chains listed below, sequenced in a study of naive and memory T cell subsets (TCRdb year 2017). Library preparation used UMI-ligation and nested PCR. The sequencer listed for this sample is Illumina MiSeq. To cover both TRBC1 and TRBC2, the beta constant-region primer consisted of an equimolar mix of two oligonucleotides. Four rounds of PCR were used to amplify ligated cDNA, with nested alpha and beta constant-region primers being used together with the SP2 primer. TCRdb applied fastp at Q25 and MiXCR to the public reads, then kept only in-frame beta chains. Here each entry gathers all rows of one CDR3 protein and keeps the most common genes and DNA. The sample data list approximately 31,000 distinct CDR3 sequences, and under 20% of these were observed just once. 3.4% of the sample comes from the top ten. The material sequenced was effector memory CD4+ T cells from blood. The cell subset or site tag for this specimen amounts to: effector memory, CD45RA- CD27-. These receptor sequences come from a human donor in good health.

The rearrangement joins TRBV11-2 to TRBJ2-5; 9 bases line up with TRBD1. CDR3 length equals 14 residues. Unmatched junction bases numbered 3, after V lost 3 bases and J lost 4 bases. Germline V CDR1 and CDR2: SGHAT, FQNNGV. CDR3 DNA sequence: TGTGCCAGCAGCTTGGGACAGGGAAGAGAGACCCAGTACTTC. Protein product: CASSLGQGRETQYF. The variable domain in full, with the rest retrieved from reference TRBV11-2 and TRBJ2-5, is EAGVAQSPRYKIIEKRQSVAFWCNPISGHATLYWYQQILGQGPKLLIQFQNNGVVDDSQLPKDRFSAERLKGVDSTLKIQPAKLEDSAVYLCASSLGQGRETQYFGPGTRLLVL.

This clonotype was observed many times. This chain joins TRBV6-4 and TRBJ2-3, with 8 positions matching TRBD1. Germline trimming cut 2 bases from V and 5 bases from J; bases unmatched to any gene: 3. Per the germline V gene, CDR1 is MRHNA and CDR2 is SNTAGT. This CDR3 has 14 residues. CDR3 amino acids: CASSDGQGGDTQYF. The CDR3 DNA follows: TGTGCCAGCAGTGACGGACAGGGAGGAGATACGCAGTATTTT.

This chain links TRBV24-1 with TRBJ2-1; possibly TRBD1 for D (5 bases). Germline CDR1 KGHDR, CDR2 SFDVKD. V was pared by 4 bases and J by 0 bases, with 12 bases between. This CDR3 is 16 amino acids long. The CDR3 bases are TGTGCCACCAGTGACCCTGACAGTCCCTCCTACAATGAGCAGTTCTTC. Its translation: CATSDPDSPSYNEQFF.

This clonotype was seen a few times. The CDR3 DNA reads as TGTGCCAGCAGCGGACAGGATGTCTTATCTTACGAGCAGTACTTC. It yields the protein CASSGQDVLSYEQYF. The rearrangement links TRBV6-6 to TRBJ2-7, with 7 bases identical to TRBD1. This CDR3 is built from 15 residues. Per germline, CDR1 MNHNY and CDR2 SVGAGI (reference sequence). With V trimmed by 6 bases and J by 4 bases, 12 bases remained unmatched.

V usage is TRBV7-9 and J usage is TRBJ1-5, with D possibly being TRBD1 (6 bases). With 1 base removed from V and 5 bases from J, the gap between germline ends came to 9 bases. This CDR3 comprises 14 residues. The germline gives CDR1 SEHNR, CDR2 FQNEAQ (reference sequence). CDR3: CASSLGGLDQPQHF. In DNA, the CDR3 is TGTGCCAGCAGCTTAGGGGGGCTAGATCAGCCCCAGCATTTT. Variable domain in full (rest from reference TRBV7-9 and TRBJ1-5): DTGVSQNPRHKITKRGQNVTFRCDPISEHNRLYWYRQTLGQGPEFLTYFQNEAQLEKSRLLSDRFSAERPKGSFSTLEIQRTEQGDSAMYLCASSLGGLDQPQHFGDGTRLSIL.

The chain combines TRBV29-1 with TRBJ2-7; a possible D gene is TRBD1 (5 bases). There are 11 residues in the CDR3. In germline, CDR1 is SQVTM, CDR2 ANQGSEA. The V end lost 2 bases, the J end lost 7 bases, and 9 bases lay between the germline ends. The CDR3 bases are TGCAGCGTTGAATCCCCAGGGGAGCAGTACTTC. Its protein is CSVESPGEQYF.

This clonotype is judged medium-sized. The J gene is TRBJ2-7, the V gene TRBV20-1, with TRBD1 identical over 9 bases. J was trimmed by 2 bases and V by 6 bases; bases with no gene match: 5. CDR1 and CDR2 from the germline V gene are DFQATT and SNEGSKA (reference sequence). The CDR3 is made up of 13 amino acids. Here the CDR3 reads CSARRTGAYEQYF. The DNA of the CDR3 is TGCAGTGCGAGACGGACAGGGGCCTACGAGCAGTACTTC.

This clonotype was detected a few times. The chain has TRBV3-1 and TRBJ1-1; 7 positions agree with TRBD1. The CDR3 is 16 amino acids. V shed 0 bases and J 3 bases; nucleotides not matched to a gene: 7. CDR1 is LGHDT and CDR2 is YNNKEL in the germline V gene (reference sequence). The CDR3 reads CASSQDISQGYTEAFF. The CDR3 coding sequence is TGTGCCAGCAGCCAAGATATTTCACAGGGGTACACTGAAGCTTTCTTT.

This rearrangement joins TRBV19 to TRBJ2-1, with 9 bases identical to TRBD2. This CDR3 has 18 amino acids. The germline gives CDR1 LNHDA, CDR2 SQIVND (reference sequence). J gave up 0 bases and V 0 bases, and 6 bases lay outside the gene matches. CDR3 amino acids: CASSIDHFSGSSYNEQFF. The CDR3, as DNA: TGTGCCAGTAGTATAGATCATTTTAGCGGGAGCTCCTACAATGAGCAGTTCTTC.

This clonotype has more than one count but fewer than ten. The rearrangement uses TRBV30 and TRBJ2-7; D possibly corresponds to TRBD1 (6 bases). The germline V gene has CDR1 GTSNPN and CDR2 SVGIG (reference sequence). Trimming stripped 1 base from V and 6 bases from J, with 13 bases between. The CDR3 sequence is 13 residues long. CDR3 nucleotide sequence: TGTGCCTGGAGTGGCCACAGGGCGGGCGAGCAGTACTTC. Its protein product is CAWSGHRAGEQYF.

This chain uses TRBV27 with TRBJ1-1; 8 bases are a match to TRBD1. Germline V gives CDR1 MNHEY, CDR2 SMNVEV (reference sequence). The CDR3 covers 14 residues. After removal of 6 bases from V and 0 bases from J, the junction contained 3 bases not matched to a gene. In DNA form, the CDR3 reads TGTGCCAGCAGATGGGACAGGATGAACACTGAAGCTTTCTTT. It codes for CASRWDRMNTEAFF.

CDR3 bases: TGCAGTGTCCCGAAGGGGTCCTATGGCTACACCTTC. The encoded protein is CSVPKGSYGYTF. This rearrangement joins TRBV20-1 to TRBJ1-2, with D possibly TRBD1 on 5 matching bases. V shed 7 bases and J shed 4 bases, with 13 bases lying between them. CDR1 and CDR2 (germline): DFQATT, SNEGSKA (reference sequence). The CDR3 covers 12 residues.

This sequence joins TRBV6-5 and TRBJ1-1; the match to TRBD1 covers 7 bases. The germline V gene encodes CDR1 MNHEY and CDR2 SVGAGI. Unmatched junction bases numbered 9, after V lost 5 bases and J lost 6 bases. This CDR3 has 14 amino acids. In DNA form, the CDR3 reads TGTGCCAGCAGTCCCCAGACAGGGCGACCTGAAGCTTTCTTT. This encodes CASSPQTGRPEAFF.

This clonotype was found a few times. The chain recombines TRBV7-2 with TRBJ2-3; possible D gene TRBD2, 5 bases. The V end was cut by 3 bases, the J end by 3 bases, with 10 bases between. CDR3 length: 14 amino acids. CDR1 and CDR2 from the germline V gene are SGHTA and FQGNSA. CDR3 DNA sequence: TGTGCCAGCAGCTTGACCAGCGGTACAGATACGCAGTATTTT. It is translated as CASSLTSGTDTQYF.

This clonotype has only one observation. The chain is built from TRBV3-1 and TRBJ2-2, with D possibly matching TRBD2 (6 bases). The germline CDR1 and CDR2 sequences are LGHDT and YNNKEL (reference sequence). The V end was cut by 4 bases, the J end by 4 bases, with 13 bases between. The CDR3 is 15 residues long. The CDR3 region has the DNA TGTGCCAGCAGCCGTGGGGGACTGAGCACCGGGGAGCTGTTTTTT. The encoded protein is CASSRGGLSTGELFF.

This clonotype is judged medium-sized. V is TRBV29-1 and J is TRBJ1-1; D unresolved. The CDR3 runs 12 residues. V was clipped by 7 bases and J by 1 base, with 10 bases between them. The V gene's germline CDR1 is SQVTM and CDR2 ANQGSEA. CDR3 sequence reads: CSARPGNTEAFF. CDR3 DNA sequence: TGCAGCGCCCGACCGGGGAACACTGAAGCTTTCTTT. Combining the CDR3 with reference TRBV29-1 and TRBJ1-1 gives the whole variable domain SAVISQKPSRDICQRGTSLTIQCQVDSQVTMMFWYRQQPGQSLTLIATANQGSEATYESGFVIDKFPISRPNLTFSTLTVSNMSPEDSSIYLCSARPGNTEAFFGQGTRLTVV.

This clonotype was detected many times. The gene calls are TRBV25-1 and TRBJ1-1; a possible D gene is TRBD1 (5 bases). Germline V CDR1 and CDR2: MGHDK, SYGVNS. The CDR3 is 16 amino acids. V gave up 6 bases and J gave up 7 bases, with 24 bases separating them. The DNA of the CDR3 is TGTGCCAGCAGCATTCGGGACCGGGCCCGGGGGAATGAAGCTTTCTTT. This translates into CASSIRDRARGNEAFF.

This chain links TRBV9 with TRBJ2-2; D is uncertain. The V end was cut by 0 bases, the J end by 5 bases, with 5 bases between. CDR3 length: 13 residues. From germline, CDR1 is SGDLS and CDR2 YYNGEE. CDR3 residues: CASSVAVTGELFF. The CDR3 DNA sequence: TGTGCCAGCAGCGTAGCCGTAACCGGGGAGCTGTTTTTT.

This chain links TRBV20-1 with TRBJ2-5; TRBD1 matches 7 bases. Trimming removed 0 bases from V and 2 bases from J; junction bases left unmatched: 3. In germline, CDR1 is DFQATT, CDR2 SNEGSKA (reference sequence). The CDR3 consists of 14 residues. The CDR3 reads CSARDHRGQETQYF. CDR3 in DNA: TGCAGTGCTAGAGATCACAGGGGACAAGAGACCCAGTACTTC.

CDR3 coding DNA: TGTGCCAGCAGCCTATGGCGCTTTACTGAACAAGAGACCCAGTACTTC. Protein sequence: CASSLWRFTEQETQYF. This chain joins TRBV7-9 and TRBJ2-5; D gene unclear. Germline CDR1 and CDR2: SEHNR and FQNEAQ (reference sequence). CDR3 size: 16 residues. Trimming pared 5 bases from V and 2 bases from J, leaving 18 bases between.

This clonotype came up many times. The V and J genes are TRBV7-6 and TRBJ2-1, with 9 bases aligning to TRBD2. This CDR3 is 16 amino acids long. CDR1 SGHVS and CDR2 FNYEAQ come from the germline V gene. The junction had 9 bases not matched to a gene; V was cut back by 2 bases and J by 7 bases. The CDR3 sequence is CASSLSPSGKRNEQFF. CDR3 coding DNA: TGTGCCAGCAGCTTATCACCTAGCGGGAAAAGGAATGAGCAGTTCTTC.

This clonotype was found many times. The CDR3 nucleotides are TGTGCCAGCAGTTGGTCGGGGAATGAGCAGTTCTTC. It specifies CASSWSGNEQFF. The rearrangement uses TRBV28 and TRBJ2-1, with D perhaps TRBD2 (5 bases). The CDR3 is 12 amino acids. Trimming stripped 4 bases from V and 7 bases from J, with 8 bases between. Germline V gives CDR1 MDHEN, CDR2 SYDVKM.

This clonotype was picked up many times. V and J are TRBV7-8 and TRBJ1-5, with D unclear. The germline V and J ends were trimmed by 8 bases and 1 base, with 18 bases remaining between them. Germline V lookup: CDR1 SGHVS, CDR2 FQNEAQ. The CDR3 extends over 16 amino acids. CDR3 nucleotides: TGTGCCAGCGTCTCGCAAGGCGGTTTGAGCAATCAGCCCCAGCATTTT. Amino acids: CASVSQGGLSNQPQHF.

This clonotype occurred a few times. The rearrangement links TRBV6-2 or TRBV6-3 to TRBJ1-5, with D possibly being TRBD1 (6 bases). Trimming stripped 5 bases from V and 7 bases from J, with 12 bases between. Germline CDR1 reads MNHEY; CDR2 reads SVGEGT. The CDR3 runs to 13 residues. CDR3 amino acids: CASSIQGGQPQHF. The CDR3 DNA is TGTGCCAGCAGTATACAGGGCGGCCAGCCCCAGCATTTT.

The gene calls are TRBV25-1 and TRBJ1-4; the match to TRBD1 covers 7 bases. Germline V gene lookup returns CDR1 MGHDK and CDR2 SYGVNS. This CDR3 is built from 15 residues. V trimming: 9 bases; J trimming: 8 bases; junction bases outside the gene matches: 15. This CDR3 reads CASSNPTGAYEKLFF. The DNA of the CDR3 is TGTGCCAGTAGTAACCCTACAGGGGCCTACGAAAAACTGTTTTTT.